This TCR beta chain appears in the sequencing data of a study of cytomegalovirus exposure and HLA in healthy donors. The PCR made use of 60 Vbeta and 13 Jbeta primers. Using immunoSEQ multiplex PCR, the repertoire was profiled, and TCRdb retains in-frame clones only, with some absent. Counted here are over 200,000 clones, 55% to 75% occurring once; the ten biggest clones make up less than 3%. This CDR3 is 13 amino acids long. CDR1 is ENHRY and CDR2 is SYGVKD in the germline V gene. V was trimmed by 8 bases and J by 5 bases, leaving 15 bases between them. Sequences were obtained from PBMCs. This chain uses TRBV10-3 with TRBJ2-5; no clear D. The TCR sequence derives from a man aged 40-55 years in good health and CMV-seropositive. The CDR3 sequence: CAIGGQAEETQYF. The CDR3 DNA is TGTGCCATCGGCGGCCAAGCAGAGGAGACCCAGTACTTC.